This T cell receptor (beta chain) was recovered during a study of glioma-infiltrating T cells. Study-level results: Above-expected tissue-blood divergence occurred in all gliomas, most in low-grade ones. Tissue and blood shared very few CDR3 sequences.

Unmatched junction bases numbered 4, after V lost 3 bases and J lost 4 bases. Germline V gene sequence: CDR1 SGHTA, CDR2 FQGTGA. This CDR3 is 15 amino acids long. Using RNA template, CDR3s of TCR alpha and beta were amplified with iRepertoire arm-PCR. TCRdb analysed the multiplex PCR reads with MiXCR anew, one entry per CDR3 protein. In the table there are about 110,000 distinct CDR3 sequences, about 25% of which are singletons. This clonotype was detected ten times or more. Its specificity is not known. Sequenced input: glioma tissue, nonneoplastic brain tissue, or PBMCs (not recorded which). The chain recombines TRBV7-3 with TRBJ1-1; TRBD1 matches 11 bases. The receptor was derived from a human donor with low-grade glioma or glioblastoma, undergoing nonglioma brain surgery, or in good health (not recorded which). The CDR3 DNA reads as TGTGCCAGCAGCTTCTCCGGGACAGGGGGCACTGAAGCTTTCTTT. Its translation is CASSFSGTGGTEAFF.